Each of the 21 T cell receptor beta chains below was sequenced from the same sample in a study of shared T cell receptors in the human thymus. Produced via immunoSEQ multiplex PCR; TCRdb's table is partial and in-frame only. The data hold about 660,000 clones, with roughly 90% observed a single time. The same sample was also used in a study of human thymus T cells.

Sequences were obtained from thymocytes. Receptors originate from a boy younger than two with a congenital heart defect.

This sequence joins TRBV5-1 and TRBJ2-1; D perhaps matches TRBD1 (5 bases). CDR1 and CDR2 from the germline V gene are SGHRS and YFSETQ. The V end lost 0 bases, the J end lost 4 bases, and 11 bases lay between the germline ends. The CDR3 loop spans 15 amino acids. DNA of the CDR3: TGCGCCAGCAGCTTGGCTACAGGCGATTACAATGAGCAGTTCTTC. Its protein product is CASSLATGDYNEQFF.

The chain couples TRBV9 to TRBJ2-3; possibly TRBD2 for D (6 bases). Looked up from germline, CDR1 is SGDLS and CDR2 is YYNGEE. V lost 3 bases, J lost 1 base, and 12 bases lay in between. This CDR3 is built from 15 residues. The CDR3 loop is CASSEGTRGTDTQYF. Written as DNA, the CDR3 is TGTGCCAGCAGCGAAGGGACTCGGGGCACAGATACGCAGTATTTT.

This chain joins TRBV5-1 and TRBJ2-5, with D unresolved. CDR1 SGHRS and CDR2 YFSETQ come from the germline V gene. Trimming cost V 0 bases and J 7 bases, with 10 bases left between them. This CDR3 is 13 amino acids long. CDR3 residues: CASSLGRPGTQYF. CDR3 in DNA: TGCGCCAGCAGCTTGGGCAGACCAGGGACCCAGTACTTC.

The CDR3 bases are TGTGCCAGCAGCCCCATGACCGGGACAGGGCAAGGCTACACCTTC. This sequence encodes CASSPMTGTGQGYTF. V gene TRBV7-9 combines with J gene TRBJ1-2; the match to TRBD1 covers 9 bases. J gave up 8 bases and V 5 bases, and 12 bases lay outside the gene matches. Germline assignment: CDR1 SEHNR and CDR2 FQNEAQ (reference sequence). The CDR3 is 15 amino acids.

The chain uses TRBV29-1 and TRBJ2-1; 11 bases fit TRBD2. Per germline, CDR1 SQVTM and CDR2 ANQGSEA. The J segment lost 9 bases and the V segment lost 0 bases, leaving 7 bases of the junction unmatched. The CDR3 loop spans 15 amino acids. CDR3 region: CSVEESSGRAGEQFF. The CDR3 bases are TGCAGCGTTGAAGAAAGTAGCGGGAGGGCCGGTGAGCAGTTCTTC.

The CDR3 loop is CSVGGGGAESKNIQYF. CDR3 coding DNA: TGCAGCGTTGGAGGCGGGGGGGCTGAGAGCAAAAACATTCAGTACTTC. The J gene is TRBJ2-4, the V gene TRBV29-1; 9 positions match TRBD2. This CDR3 contains 16 residues. Per germline, CDR1 SQVTM and CDR2 ANQGSEA. The V gene end was trimmed by 4 bases and the J gene end by 3 bases; junction bases not matched to a gene: 10.

This chain uses TRBV21-1 with TRBJ2-2; the table's D call of TRBD2 was not tested on the DNA. TRBV21-1 is a pseudogene segment. The CDR3 totals 16 residues. As DNA, the CDR3 is TGTGCCAGCAGCAAAGTGGCGGGAGTTGTCACCGGGGAGCTGTTTTTT. This translates into CASSKVAGVVTGELFF.

The chain couples TRBV11-2 to TRBJ2-7, with D possibly being TRBD1 (7 bases). V shed 2 bases and J shed 9 bases, with 20 bases lying between them. CDR1 is SGHAT, CDR2 FQNNGV, per germline. This CDR3 spans 15 amino acids. CDR3 loop: CASSLWGGTALGQYF. DNA for the CDR3: TGTGCCAGCAGCTTATGGGGCGGGACAGCTTTGGGGCAGTACTTC.

This chain uses TRBV5-5 with TRBJ2-4; tentative D call: TRBD1 (5 bases). Trimming shortened V by 0 bases and J by 8 bases, and 15 bases separated the two germline ends. CDR1 and CDR2 from the germline V gene are SGHKS and YYEKEE (reference sequence). The CDR3 has 15 residues. CDR3 DNA: TGTGCCAGCAGCTTGGATCCAGGGTACGGATACATTCAGTACTTC. This encodes CASSLDPGYGYIQYF.

The CDR3 DNA sequence: TGTGCCAGCAGTGCCCCAGCCCCGGGACTCTTTGAGCAGTTCTTC. It is translated as CASSAPAPGLFEQFF. The chain joins TRBV6-1 to TRBJ2-1; D may be TRBD2 (6 bases). Germline loops: CDR1 MNHNS, CDR2 SASEGT. This CDR3 has 15 amino acids. V was clipped by 4 bases and J by 9 bases, with 19 bases between them.

The DNA for the CDR3 is TGTGCCAGTAGTGCCCCCCCCGGACAGGGGGTGACCTACGAGCAGTACTTC. This sequence encodes CASSAPPGQGVTYEQYF. This rearrangement joins TRBV19 to TRBJ2-7; TRBD1 aligns across 10 bases. This CDR3 spans 17 amino acids. Looked up from germline, CDR1 is LNHDA and CDR2 is SQIVND (reference sequence). V was pared by 5 bases and J by 2 bases, with 12 bases of the junction left unmatched.

This chain joins TRBV9 and TRBJ2-2; D gene uncertain. V lost 0 bases, J lost 2 bases, and 17 bases lay in between. The germline gives CDR1 SGDLS, CDR2 YYNGEE. This CDR3 spans 18 amino acids. CDR3: CASSVVVDWISNTGELFF. For the CDR3, the DNA is TGTGCCAGCAGCGTAGTTGTCGACTGGATCTCTAACACCGGGGAGCTGTTTTTT.

The chain employs TRBV4-2 and TRBJ2-1; 7 nucleotides line up with TRBD2. This CDR3 contains 16 residues. Per germline, CDR1 LGHNA and CDR2 YNFKEQ. Trimming at V came to 0 bases and at J to 4 bases, leaving 6 bases not matched to a gene. The CDR3 loop is CASSQDITSAYNEQFF. As DNA, the CDR3 is TGTGCCAGCAGCCAAGATATAACTAGCGCTTACAATGAGCAGTTCTTC.

The rearrangement joins TRBV4-2 to TRBJ2-7, with 9 bases matching TRBD1. The CDR3 is 17 amino acids. The trim removed 1 base at V and 3 bases at J, leaving 10 bases unmatched. Germline V gene sequence: CDR1 LGHNA, CDR2 YNFKEQ. CDR3 nucleotide sequence: TGTGCCAGCAGCCAAGGACATCCGGGACAGGGAAACTACGAGCAGTACTTC. This gives the protein CASSQGHPGQGNYEQYF.

The rearrangement joins TRBV19 to TRBJ1-3; D is undetermined. The V gene's germline CDR1 is LNHDA and CDR2 SQIVND (reference sequence). Trimming took 0 bases from V and 0 from J, leaving 12 bases between them. The CDR3 has 17 amino acids. The CDR3 region is CASSIDGGLSSGNTIYF. As DNA, the CDR3 is TGTGCCAGTAGTATAGACGGCGGTCTGAGCTCTGGAAACACCATATATTTT.

This chain links TRBV10-2 with TRBJ2-7; D is possibly TRBD2 (5 bases). The length of the CDR3 is 13 residues. The germline CDR1 and CDR2 sequences are WSHSY and SAAADI. Trimming left V 2 bases short and J 7 bases short, with 12 bases between. The CDR3, as DNA: TGCGCCAGCAGTGAGCCTAGCTTCGTGGAGCAGTACTTC. Protein product: CASSEPSFVEQYF.

V and J are TRBV27 and TRBJ1-1, with TRBD1 matching over 8 bases. This CDR3 comprises 14 residues. Germline CDR1 is MNHEY and CDR2 is SMNVEV (reference sequence). V was clipped by 6 bases and J by 5 bases; unmatched bases: 8. Here the CDR3 reads CASSVMDRETEAFF. CDR3 nucleotides: TGTGCCAGCAGCGTTATGGACAGGGAGACTGAAGCTTTCTTT.

The rearrangement uses TRBV4-2 and TRBJ2-1, with D unresolved. The CDR3 is 18 amino acids. The V and J ends lost 2 bases and 0 bases respectively, with 17 bases between them. Germline assignment: CDR1 LGHNA and CDR2 YNFKEQ. The CDR3 nucleotides read TGTGCCAGCAGCCAAAAGCCTCCGTTCCCGAGCTCCTACAATGAGCAGTTCTTC. It encodes CASSQKPPFPSSYNEQFF.

This clone was detected once. The chain is built from TRBV4-3 and TRBJ2-6; the D is unclear. The CDR3 is 16 residues long. Per germline, CDR1 LGHNA and CDR2 YSLEER. V was shortened by 0 bases and J by 0 bases, with 6 bases between the two germline ends. CDR3: CASSQEELSGANVLTF. The CDR3 nucleotides are TGCGCCAGCAGCCAAGAGGAGCTCTCTGGGGCCAACGTCCTGACTTTC.

The chain links TRBV20-1 to TRBJ2-1; D unclear. Germline loops: CDR1 DFQATT, CDR2 SNEGSKA (reference sequence). The V end was cut by 5 bases, the J end by 10 bases, with 6 bases between. CDR3 length equals 9 residues. The CDR3 DNA sequence: TGCAGTGCTGCGAGGGAGCAGTTCTTC. Encoded protein: CSAAREQFF.

The chain is built from TRBV27 and TRBJ1-5; tentatively, D is TRBD1 (6 bases). The CDR3 contains 14 residues. Germline CDR1 and CDR2: MNHEY and SMNVEV (reference sequence). V was clipped by 4 bases and J by 6 bases, with 13 bases between them. The CDR3 DNA sequence: TGTGCCAGCAGTTCCCCAGGGGCCCTTCAGCCCCAGCATTTT. Its translation: CASSSPGALQPQHF.